One sample yielded the 26 T cell receptor beta chains listed below, sequenced in a study of somatic mutations in cytotoxic T cells in rheumatoid arthritis. Assay: immunoSEQ multiplex PCR; the TCRdb copy retains only in-frame clones and omits some. The table records roughly 4,500 clones, roughly nine tenths of them present only once. Sequencing was performed on CD8+ T cells sorted from blood. These receptors all come from a woman aged 65 to 85 with rheumatoid arthritis.

The chain recombines TRBV5-5 with TRBJ2-7; D is undetermined. CDR1 and CDR2 (germline): SGHKS, YYEKEE (reference sequence). The V end lost 0 bases, the J end lost 3 bases, and 7 bases lay between the germline ends. The CDR3 runs to 13 residues. The CDR3, as DNA: TGTGCCAGCAGCTTGGTTTCAGACTACGAGCAGTACTTC. Translating gives CASSLVSDYEQYF.

A single count supports this clone. This chain uses TRBV30 with TRBJ2-2, with 9 nucleotides matching TRBD2. The germline V gene encodes CDR1 GTSNPN and CDR2 SVGIG (reference sequence). The CDR3 is 20 residues long. V trimming: 0 bases; J trimming: 4 bases; junction bases outside the gene matches: 18. The CDR3 DNA is TGTGCCTGGAGTGTAAGGCCCGGGACTAGCCTTTGGTGGGGCACCGGGGAGCTGTTTTTT. Translating it yields CAWSVRPGTSLWWGTGELFF.

The J gene is TRBJ2-1, the V gene TRBV11-2; D perhaps matches TRBD2 (6 bases). The CDR3 runs 16 residues. Per germline, CDR1 SGHAT and CDR2 FQNNGV. The ends were cut back, 5 bases at V and 6 bases at J, with 20 bases in the middle. The CDR3 sequence is CASSRLSGSRPNEQFF. CDR3 DNA: TGTGCCAGCAGCCGCCTTAGCGGAAGCAGGCCCAATGAGCAGTTCTTC. The whole variable domain, filled in from reference TRBV11-2 and TRBJ2-1, reads EAGVAQSPRYKIIEKRQSVAFWCNPISGHATLYWYQQILGQGPKLLIQFQNNGVVDDSQLPKDRFSAERLKGVDSTLKIQPAKLEDSAVYLCASSRLSGSRPNEQFFGPGTRLTVL.

This clone has a handful of counts. The rearrangement links TRBV7-4 to TRBJ1-3; TRBD1 matches 9 bases. The CDR3 sequence is 19 residues long. The V segment lost 5 bases and the J segment 0 bases; nucleotides outside the gene matches: 14. Germline-derived CDR1 and CDR2 are SGHVT and SQSDAQ. The CDR3 sequence is CASSMDRDRETISGNTIYF. The CDR3 DNA reads as TGTGCCAGCAGCATGGACCGGGACAGGGAAACTATCTCTGGAAACACCATATATTTT.

The chain is built from TRBV23-1 and TRBJ1-2; D not resolved. TRBV23-1 is treated as an ORF (open reading frame) with a function not yet certain. V lost 4 bases, J lost 4 bases, and 10 bases lay in between. CDR3 length: 13 amino acids. The CDR3 here is CASSREDGYGYTF. CDR3 DNA sequence: TGCGCCAGCAGTCGGGAGGACGGCTATGGCTACACCTTC.

The chain employs TRBV5-1 and TRBJ2-3, with 8 bases aligning to TRBD2. With V trimmed by 4 bases and J by 2 bases, 9 bases remained unmatched. This CDR3 is 16 amino acids long. Germline V gives CDR1 SGHRS, CDR2 YFSETQ. CDR3 protein: CASSPEGGGYTDTQYF. The CDR3, as DNA: TGCGCCAGCAGCCCCGAGGGCGGGGGGTACACAGATACGCAGTATTTT.

This chain joins TRBV6-6 and TRBJ1-2, with a tentative D call TRBD1 (6 bases). V was clipped by 6 bases and J by 2 bases, with 10 bases between them. This CDR3 region has 13 residues. Germline V CDR1 and CDR2: MNHNY, SVGAGI (reference sequence). In DNA, the CDR3 is TGTGCCAGCAGACCCGGACAGAACTATGGCTACACCTTC. This sequence encodes CASRPGQNYGYTF.

The chain carries TRBV4-1 and TRBJ1-4; 7 nucleotides line up with TRBD1. This CDR3 spans 16 amino acids. Germline-derived CDR1 and CDR2 are MGHRA and YSYEKL. Trimming took 0 bases from V and 8 from J; bases not matched to a gene: 9. As DNA, the CDR3 is TGCGCCAGCAGCCAAGAGGGGGGCAGGGGGGACGAAAAACTGTTTTTT. Residues: CASSQEGGRGDEKLFF.

V is TRBV2 and J is TRBJ1-1, with D possibly matching TRBD1 (6 bases). The CDR3 totals 15 residues. In germline, CDR1 is SNHLY, CDR2 FYNNEI. V shed 9 bases and J shed 0 bases, with 17 bases lying between them. CDR3 nucleotides: TGTGCCAGAGACTGGCAGGGGCCCATGAACACTGAAGCTTTCTTT. As protein: CARDWQGPMNTEAFF. Looking up the rest from reference TRBV2 and TRBJ1-1 gives the full variable domain: EPEVTQTPSHQVTQMGQEVILRCVPISNHLYFYWYRQILGQKVEFLVSFYNNEISEKSEIFDDQFSVERPDGSNFTLKIRSTKLEDSAMYFCARDWQGPMNTEAFFGQGTRLTVV.

This chain connects TRBV10-3 to TRBJ2-7; D is possibly TRBD2 (5 bases). The germline V and J ends were trimmed by 11 bases and 0 bases, with 17 bases remaining between them. CDR3 length: 14 amino acids. Germline loops: CDR1 ENHRY, CDR2 SYGVKD. The CDR3 DNA is TGTGCCGCCCGGGATCCCAAGGGCTCCTACGAGCAGTACTTC. It specifies CAARDPKGSYEQYF.

V usage is TRBV5-5 and J usage is TRBJ1-2, with no clear D. There are 15 residues in the CDR3. CDR1 is SGHKS, CDR2 YYEKEE, per germline (reference sequence). Trimming removed 0 bases at V and 5 bases at J, with 14 bases between. CDR3 region: CASSLAIEGLYGYTF. For the CDR3, the DNA is TGTGCCAGCAGCTTGGCGATCGAGGGCTTGTATGGCTACACCTTC.

V usage is TRBV9 and J usage is TRBJ2-7; weak D call: TRBD1 (5 bases). V dropped 0 bases and J dropped 0 bases, with 7 bases sitting between them. In germline, CDR1 is SGDLS, CDR2 YYNGEE. This CDR3 is 14 amino acids long. The CDR3: CASSVGQLSYEQYF. CDR3 DNA sequence: TGTGCCAGCAGCGTAGGACAGCTCTCCTACGAGCAGTACTTC.

The chain couples TRBV7-9 to TRBJ2-3, with a weak D call TRBD2 (5 bases). The CDR3 loop spans 12 amino acids. Germline CDR1 is SEHNR and CDR2 is FQNEAQ (reference sequence). Trimming pared 1 base from V and 9 bases from J, leaving 8 bases between. Written as DNA, the CDR3 is TGTGCCAGCAGCTTAGGGGAGAGGACGCAGTATTTT. Translating it yields CASSLGERTQYF.

The chain links TRBV5-6 to TRBJ2-1, with TRBD1 matching over 7 bases. Germline loops: CDR1 SGHDT, CDR2 YYEEEE. The CDR3 has 12 residues. Germline trimming cut 3 bases from V and 15 bases from J; bases unmatched to any gene: 9. The CDR3 spells CASSSGQVFWFF. Here the CDR3 DNA reads TGTGCCAGCAGCTCAGGACAGGTCTTTTGGTTCTTC.

This chain connects TRBV28 to TRBJ2-2; unclear D gene. CDR1 is MDHEN and CDR2 is SYDVKM in the germline V gene. The CDR3 sequence is 13 residues long. The ends were cut back, 5 bases at V and 4 bases at J, with 8 bases in the middle. This chain's CDR3 is CASSVSGTGELFF. The CDR3 DNA reads TGTGCCAGCAGTGTGTCGGGCACCGGGGAGCTGTTTTTT.

Comments on this clone: At the DNA level, this CDR3 is encoded by other sequences in the same sample as well. The chain couples TRBV4-1 to TRBJ2-3; 10 positions match TRBD2. V dropped 8 bases and J dropped 6; count of bases not matched to a gene: 5. The CDR3 is made up of 13 amino acids. Per germline, CDR1 MGHRA and CDR2 YSYEKL. CDR3 protein: CASQRTSGDTQYF. In nucleotides, the CDR3 is TGCGCCAGCCAGCGGACTAGCGGCGATACGCAGTATTTT.

The chain carries TRBV6-6 and TRBJ2-5; 9 nucleotides match TRBD1. The junction had 12 bases not matched to a gene; V was cut back by 5 bases and J by 5 bases. The CDR3 totals 16 residues. Germline-derived CDR1 and CDR2 are MNHNY and SVGAGI (reference sequence). CDR3: CASSRTGTGPRETQYF. The CDR3 DNA reads as TGTGCCAGCAGTCGGACCGGGACAGGGCCTAGGGAGACCCAGTACTTC.

The chain carries TRBV2 and TRBJ1-1; 9 bases match TRBD1. V lost 10 bases, J lost 10 bases, and 10 bases stayed unmatched. Germline V gives CDR1 SNHLY, CDR2 FYNNEI. There are 12 residues in the CDR3. CDR3 amino acids: CANPRDRVLAFF. The CDR3 nucleotides are TGTGCCAACCCCCGGGACAGGGTTCTAGCTTTCTTT.

The genes are TRBV6-4 and TRBJ2-3; 8 positions match TRBD2. Trimming took 4 bases from V and 5 from J; bases not matched to a gene: 5. The CDR3 extends over 14 amino acids. From germline, CDR1 is MRHNA and CDR2 SNTAGT. In DNA, the CDR3 is TGTGCCAGCAGTGCCCGGGGGGGCGAAGATACGCAGTATTTT. It yields the protein CASSARGGEDTQYF.

This chain connects TRBV2 to TRBJ2-3; perhaps TRBD2 as D (6 bases). The CDR3 spans 15 residues. The ends were cut back, 8 bases at V and 5 bases at J, with 20 bases in the middle. Germline CDR1 SNHLY, CDR2 FYNNEI. The CDR3 region has the DNA TGTGCCAGCCTAAGGCGCGGAATCGGGGGAGATACGCAGTATTTT. It is translated as CASLRRGIGGDTQYF. Supplemented by reference TRBV2 and TRBJ2-3, the full variable domain reads EPEVTQTPSHQVTQMGQEVILRCVPISNHLYFYWYRQILGQKVEFLVSFYNNEISEKSEIFDDQFSVERPDGSNFTLKIRSTKLEDSAMYFCASLRRGIGGDTQYFGPGTRLTVL.

The rearrangement links TRBV7-9 to TRBJ2-7, with 10 bases that match TRBD2. The CDR3 has 17 residues. J gave up 3 bases and V 1 base, and 9 bases lay outside the gene matches. The germline V gene has CDR1 SEHNR and CDR2 FQNEAQ (reference sequence). The CDR3 protein is CASSLEVASGGLYEQYF. DNA for the CDR3: TGTGCCAGCAGCTTAGAGGTGGCTAGCGGGGGCCTCTACGAGCAGTACTTC. Full variable domain (outside the CDR3, taken from reference TRBV7-9 and TRBJ2-7): DTGVSQNPRHKITKRGQNVTFRCDPISEHNRLYWYRQTLGQGPEFLTYFQNEAQLEKSRLLSDRFSAERPKGSFSTLEIQRTEQGDSAMYLCASSLEVASGGLYEQYFGPGTRLTVT.

The chain links TRBV6-1 to TRBJ1-6, with D perhaps matching TRBD1 (6 bases). V shed 6 bases and J shed 11 bases, with 20 bases lying between them. In germline, CDR1 is MNHNS, CDR2 SASEGT. CDR3 size: 15 residues. The CDR3 protein is CASRKDSAHWTPLHF. In DNA, the CDR3 is TGTGCCAGCAGGAAGGACAGCGCCCATTGGACACCCCTCCACTTT.

This rearrangement joins TRBV2 to TRBJ2-7; TRBD1 matches 7 bases. This CDR3 contains 12 residues. Germline V gives CDR1 SNHLY, CDR2 FYNNEI. V shed 4 bases and J 5 bases; nucleotides not matched to a gene: 2. The CDR3 region is CASSAQGDEQYF. Here the CDR3 DNA reads TGTGCCAGCAGTGCTCAGGGGGACGAGCAGTACTTC. The complete variable domain, with remaining parts taken from reference TRBV2 and TRBJ2-7, reads EPEVTQTPSHQVTQMGQEVILRCVPISNHLYFYWYRQILGQKVEFLVSFYNNEISEKSEIFDDQFSVERPDGSNFTLKIRSTKLEDSAMYFCASSAQGDEQYFGPGTRLTVT.

This clone occurred a few times. The V and J genes are TRBV7-9 and TRBJ2-1; 7 positions agree with TRBD2. This CDR3 region has 13 residues. Germline assignment: CDR1 SEHNR and CDR2 FQNEAQ (reference sequence). J was trimmed by 4 bases and V by 6 bases; bases with no gene match: 3. CDR3 in DNA: TGTGCCAGCAGACCAGCGGGATACAATGAGCAGTTCTTC. Amino acid sequence: CASRPAGYNEQFF.

CDR3 sequence (DNA): TGTGCCAGCAGCACTGGACAGGGCACAGATACGCAGTATTTT. Protein: CASSTGQGTDTQYF. The chain employs TRBV7-9 and TRBJ2-3; 7 positions agree with TRBD1. Germline V CDR1 and CDR2: SEHNR, FQNEAQ (reference sequence). This CDR3 comprises 14 residues. V shed 5 bases, J shed 1 base, and the junction held 3 bases outside the gene matches.

The chain is built from TRBV28 and TRBJ2-7; 13 bases agree with TRBD2. The CDR3 totals 15 residues. CDR1 and CDR2 (germline): MDHEN, SYDVKM. J was trimmed by 2 bases and V by 5 bases; bases with no gene match: 3. CDR3 nucleotides: TGTGCCAGCAGTGGGACTAGCGGGATCGCCTACGAGCAGTACTTC. As protein: CASSGTSGIAYEQYF.